Listed below are T cell receptor beta chains from one sample, sequenced in a study of response to subunit inactivated influenza vaccine. Using its own MiXCR run on the RT-PCR reads, TCRdb lists one record per CDR3 protein. The sample shows about 170,000 distinct CDR3 sequences, over 9.5% of them seen only once. These data also formed part of another study, on T cells expressing NK-cell markers.

Sequenced material: CD8+ T cells sorted from PBMCs, taken 12 days after vaccination. The receptors originated from a man aged 45 to 65 who received an inactivated influenza vaccine. Both conserved end residues are part of each CDR3. The order of the fields is clone size, V gene, CDR3 length, D gene, J gene, CDR3 protein, CDR3 DNA. D genes are given only for firm matches. Size values are once, few and many counts, or a class for expanded clones, and some rows have none.

abundance: .
v_gene: TRBV7-9
len: 16
d_gene: .
j_gene: TRBJ2-1
CDR3aa: CASNPPDRHHYNEQFF
CDR3nt: TGTGCCAGCAACCCCCCGGATAGACATCATTACAATGAGCAGTTCTTC

abundance: few
v_gene: TRBV27
len: 16
d_gene: TRBD1
j_gene: TRBJ2-3
CDR3aa: CASSLLMDRFTDTQYF
CDR3nt: TGTGCCAGCAGTCTTCTAATGGACAGGTTCACAGATACGCAGTATTTT

abundance: .
v_gene: TRBV15
len: 18
d_gene: TRBD2
j_gene: TRBJ2-7
CDR3aa: CATSIRQELAGGNYEQYF
CDR3nt: TGTGCCACCAGCATCAGACAGGAGCTAGCGGGAGGAAACTACGAGCAGTACTTC

abundance: few
v_gene: TRBV9
len: 14
d_gene: .
j_gene: TRBJ2-7
CDR3aa: CASSEMTGAYELYF
CDR3nt: TGTGCCAGCAGCGAAATGACCGGCGCCTACGAGCTGTACTTC

abundance: .
v_gene: TRBV4-2
len: 17
d_gene: .
j_gene: TRBJ1-6
CDR3aa: CASSQDRSWSWGSPLHF
CDR3nt: TGTGCCAGCAGCCAAGATCGGAGTTGGAGTTGGGGTTCACCCCTCCACTTT

abundance: few
v_gene: TRBV29-1
len: 15
d_gene: TRBD2
j_gene: TRBJ2-5
CDR3aa: CSVAFSIRGEETQYF
CDR3nt: TGCAGCGTCGCTTTCTCAATCCGGGGGGAAGAGACCCAGTACTTC

abundance: .
v_gene: TRBV5-1
len: 16
d_gene: .
j_gene: TRBJ1-1
CDR3aa: CASSSGGYGSGTEAFF
CDR3nt: TGCGCCAGCAGCTCGGGGGGGTACGGGTCGGGCACTGAAGCTTTCTTT

abundance: few
v_gene: TRBV7-8
len: 16
d_gene: TRBD1
j_gene: TRBJ1-1
CDR3aa: CASSLGVWTGVAEAFF
CDR3nt: TGTGCCAGCAGCTTAGGGGTATGGACAGGGGTTGCTGAAGCTTTCTTT

abundance: few
v_gene: TRBV3-1
len: 12
d_gene: .
j_gene: TRBJ2-2
CDR3aa: CASFANTGELFF
CDR3nt: TGTGCCAGCTTCGCGAACACCGGGGAGCTGTTTTTT

abundance: few
v_gene: TRBV29-1
len: 15
d_gene: TRBD1
j_gene: TRBJ2-3
CDR3aa: CSRPPWLPGGNTQYF
CDR3nt: TGCAGCCGACCCCCATGGCTTCCAGGGGGCAATACGCAGTATTTT

abundance: many
v_gene: TRBV7-2
len: 13
d_gene: .
j_gene: TRBJ2-1
CDR3aa: CASSFWTYNEQFF
CDR3nt: TGTGCCAGCAGCTTTTGGACGTACAATGAGCAGTTCTTC

abundance: few
v_gene: TRBV14
len: 13
d_gene: .
j_gene: TRBJ1-1
CDR3aa: CASSQGERTEAFF
CDR3nt: TGTGCCAGCAGCCAAGGAGAGCGCACTGAAGCTTTCTTT

abundance: .
v_gene: TRBV20-1
len: 12
d_gene: .
j_gene: TRBJ1-1
CDR3aa: CSEGQIYTEAFF
CDR3nt: TGCAGTGAGGGGCAGATTTACACTGAAGCTTTCTTT

abundance: few
v_gene: TRBV7-9
len: 11
d_gene: TRBD2
j_gene: TRBJ2-1
CDR3aa: CASSEPGGEFF
CDR3nt: TGTGCCAGCAGCGAACCGGGGGGTGAGTTCTTC

abundance: few
v_gene: TRBV14
len: 17
d_gene: TRBD1
j_gene: TRBJ1-3
CDR3aa: CASSRHRDRSSGNTIYF
CDR3nt: TGTGCCAGCAGCCGCCACCGGGACAGGAGCTCTGGAAACACCATATATTTT

abundance: .
v_gene: TRBV11-2
len: 14
d_gene: TRBD1
j_gene: TRBJ2-7
CDR3aa: CASSAGQGLNEQYF
CDR3nt: TGTGCCAGCAGCGCGGGACAGGGGTTAAACGAGCAGTACTTC